The clone carrying this TCR beta chain is a singleton in its sample. Per germline, CDR1 SNHLY and CDR2 FYNNEI. Trimming removed 6 bases from V and 0 bases from J, with 11 bases in between. This CDR3 has 15 residues. This record comes from a study of blood T cell repertoires in COVID-19. Study as a whole: The study drew acute and convalescent COVID-19 samples from the United States, Italy and Spain. T cells, B-cell-depleted T cells, or PBMCs supplied cDNA or gDNA.

Source study methods: Nucleated cell counts were estimated from reference gene primer amplification. Repertoires were generated with immunoSEQ multiplex PCR, while TCRdb's copy carries only in-frame clones and drops some. The DNA was the basis for D and trimming; V, J and clone size are from that table. The sample has roughly 200,000 clones, approximately 85% seen once; the top ten hold 6.5% to 9%. Sequencing was done on a sample of peripheral blood. This receptor was identified in a woman in her fifties or sixties with acute or convalescent COVID-19. This chain joins TRBV2 and TRBJ1-4, with D possibly matching TRBD1 (6 bases). CDR3 sequence reads: CASSITGSTNEKLFF. The CDR3 DNA reads TGTGCCAGCAGCATTACAGGGTCAACTAATGAAAAACTGTTTTTT.